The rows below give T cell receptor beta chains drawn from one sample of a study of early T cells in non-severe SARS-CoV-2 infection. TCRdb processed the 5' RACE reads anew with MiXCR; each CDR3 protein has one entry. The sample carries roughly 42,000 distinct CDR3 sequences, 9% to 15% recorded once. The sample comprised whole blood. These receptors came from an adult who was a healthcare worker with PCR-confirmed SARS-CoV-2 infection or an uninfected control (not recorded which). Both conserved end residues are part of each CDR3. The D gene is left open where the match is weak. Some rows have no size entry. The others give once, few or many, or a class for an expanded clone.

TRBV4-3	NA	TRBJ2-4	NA	TGCGCCAGCAGCCAAGATAGGGGGGCAGTAGCCAAAAACATTCAGTACTTC	CASSQDRGAVAKNIQYF
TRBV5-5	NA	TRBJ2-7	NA	TGTGCCAGCAGCTTCGGGACTCCGGGAATCCAGTACTTC	CASSFGTPGIQYF
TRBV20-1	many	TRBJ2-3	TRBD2	TGCAGTGCTACCCGGGGAGCGGGGAGCACAGATACGCAGTATTTT	CSATRGAGSTDTQYF
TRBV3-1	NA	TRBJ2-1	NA	TGTGCCAGCAGCCGGGCTGACAATGAGCAGTTCTTC	CASSRADNEQFF
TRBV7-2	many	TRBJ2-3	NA	TGTGCCAGCAGCCCACTGTCGGCAAGCACAGATACGCAGTATTTT	CASSPLSASTDTQYF
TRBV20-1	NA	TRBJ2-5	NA	TGCAGTGCCGAAGGGCCCACAGAGACCCAGTACTTC	CSAEGPTETQYF
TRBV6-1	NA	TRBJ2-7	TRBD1	TGTGCCAGCAGTGGGTCCTTGTTGGGACAGGGCCTTATCTACGAGCAGTACTTC	CASSGSLLGQGLIYEQYF
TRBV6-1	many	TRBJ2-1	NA	TGTGCCAGCAGTGAAGCTAAGGGGGACCCGTACAATGAGCAGTTCTTC	CASSEAKGDPYNEQFF
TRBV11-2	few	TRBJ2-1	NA	TGTGCCAGCAGCCCCAGGATAGGGGGGCCGCACCCCAATGAGCAGTTCTTC	CASSPRIGGPHPNEQFF
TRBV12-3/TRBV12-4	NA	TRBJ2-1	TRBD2	TGTGCCAGCAGCGGGACTAGCGGGATGCATGGTGAGCAGTTCTTC	CASSGTSGMHGEQFF
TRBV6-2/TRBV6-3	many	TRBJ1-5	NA	TGTGCCAGCAGAACCCTGGCGGGCAATCAGCCCCAGCATTTT	CASRTLAGNQPQHF
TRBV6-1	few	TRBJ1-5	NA	TGTGCCAGCAGCTGGGGGGGTTTTAGCAATCAGCCCCAGCATTTT	CASSWGGFSNQPQHF
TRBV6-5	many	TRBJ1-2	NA	TGTGCCACTCGGGGCGGTTACTCATATGGCTACACCTTC	CATRGGYSYGYTF
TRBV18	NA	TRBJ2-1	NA	TGTGCCAGCTCACCGAGTTCCCAAGGGCACAATGAGCAGTTCTTC	CASSPSSQGHNEQFF
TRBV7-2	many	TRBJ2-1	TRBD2	TGTGCCAGCAGCTTAGCTAGCGGGGACAATGAGCAGTTCTTC	CASSLASGDNEQFF
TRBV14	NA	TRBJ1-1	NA	TGTGCCAGCAGCCAAAACGTCAGGGGCACTGAAGCTTCCTTT	CASSQNVRGTEASF
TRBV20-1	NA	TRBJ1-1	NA	TGCAGTGCAGGGGCGGGGATGAACACTGAAGCTTTCTTT	CSAGAGMNTEAFF
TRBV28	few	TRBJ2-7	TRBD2	TGTGCCAGCAGTTACCGTAAAGAGGGGACTAGCGGGGTTATATCCTACGAGCAGTACTTC	CASSYRKEGTSGVISYEQYF
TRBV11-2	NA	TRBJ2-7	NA	TGTGCCAGCAGCCCAAGAGGGACAACCGAGCAGTACTTC	CASSPRGTTEQYF
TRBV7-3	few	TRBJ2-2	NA	TGTGCCAGCAGCTTATTTAGCCGGACTGGGGAGCTGTTTTTT	CASSLFSRTGELFF
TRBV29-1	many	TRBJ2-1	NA	TGCAGCGTTTACCACTTCGGGGAGCGAGTCGATGAGCAGTTCTTC	CSVYHFGERVDEQFF
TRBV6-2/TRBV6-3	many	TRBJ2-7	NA	TGTGCCAGCACTCCGGGACGCAGCTCCTACGAGCAGTACTTC	CASTPGRSSYEQYF
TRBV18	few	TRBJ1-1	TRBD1	TGTGCCAGCTCACCACCACCTGTTGACAGGGGCTATCGGACTGAAGCTTTCTTT	CASSPPPVDRGYRTEAFF
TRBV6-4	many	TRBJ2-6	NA	TGTGCCAGCAGTGACGGTACTTCTGGGGCCAACGTCCTGACTTTC	CASSDGTSGANVLTF
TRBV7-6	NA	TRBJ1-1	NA	TGTGCCAGCAGCTTATTCCCCGTCAACAGGGCCACTTTCATGAACACTGAAGCTTTCTTT	CASSLFPVNRATFMNTEAFF
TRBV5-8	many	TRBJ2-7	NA	TGTGCCAGCCGCTTGGGCCACGAGCAGTACTTC	CASRLGHEQYF
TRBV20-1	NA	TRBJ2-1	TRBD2	TGCAGTGCTGGGACGGGGGGGAGGTCAGACAATGAGCAGTTCTTC	CSAGTGGRSDNEQFF
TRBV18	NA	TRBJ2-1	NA	TGTGCCAGCTCACCTCTTCCAGGGTCTGATGAGCAGTTCTTC	CASSPLPGSDEQFF
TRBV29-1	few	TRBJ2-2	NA	TGCAGCGTTGAGGGGGGCTATAACGGGGAGCTGTTTTTT	CSVEGGYNGELFF
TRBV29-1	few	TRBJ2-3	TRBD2	TGCAGCGTCCCAGCGGGCGGGGGGAACACAGATACGCAGTATTTT	CSVPAGGGNTDTQYF
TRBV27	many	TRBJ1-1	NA	TGTGCCAGCAGTTTAAACCCGGGAGGCCAAACTGAAGCTTTCTTT	CASSLNPGGQTEAFF
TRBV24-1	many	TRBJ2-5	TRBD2	TGTGCCACCAGTGGCGGACTAGCGGGAGAGCAAGAGACCCAGTACTTC	CATSGGLAGEQETQYF
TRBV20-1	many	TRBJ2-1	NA	TGCAGTGCAGGGACCCGGCGCTACAATGAGCAGTTCTTC	CSAGTRRYNEQFF
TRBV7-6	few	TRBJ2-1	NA	TGTGCCAGCAGCTTAGGCGGGGCGTACTCCTACAATGAGCAGTTCTTC	CASSLGGAYSYNEQFF
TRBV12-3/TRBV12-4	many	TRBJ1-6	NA	TGTGCCAGCAGTTTGTCGTATCCACCCCTCCACTTT	CASSLSYPPLHF
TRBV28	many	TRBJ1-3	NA	TGTGCCAGCCACTCCGACACCCTCTCTGGAAACACCATATATTTT	CASHSDTLSGNTIYF
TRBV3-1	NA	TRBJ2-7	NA	TGTGTCAGCAGCCTGGGACGACAATACGAGCAGTACTTC	CVSSLGRQYEQYF
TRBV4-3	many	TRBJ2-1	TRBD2	TGCGCCAGCAGCCTTATGACTAGCGGGCTGGGAACCTACAATGAGCAGTTCTTC	CASSLMTSGLGTYNEQFF
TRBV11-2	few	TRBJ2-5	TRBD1	TGTGCCAGCAGCTCGGACAGGGTAGAGACCCAGTACTTC	CASSSDRVETQYF
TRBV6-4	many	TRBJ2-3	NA	TGTGCCAGCAGTGACTCGGAGGCAAGAGCTGATACGCAGTATTTT	CASSDSEARADTQYF
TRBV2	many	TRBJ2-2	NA	TGTGCCAGCAGTGAAATACAGGGAAAGACCGGGGAGCTGTTTTTT	CASSEIQGKTGELFF
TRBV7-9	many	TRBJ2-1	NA	TGTGCCAGCAGCCTCACCCGGTCCGGTGAGCAGTTCTTC	CASSLTRSGEQFF
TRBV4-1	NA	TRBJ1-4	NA	TGCGCCAGCAGCCAAGTGAACGGGGAAGGGGAAAAACTGTTTTTT	CASSQVNGEGEKLFF
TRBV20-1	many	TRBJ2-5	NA	TGCAGTTCTCTCTCTGGGACCACCCGGGAGACCCAGTACTTC	CSSLSGTTRETQYF
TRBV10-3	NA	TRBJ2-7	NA	TGTGCCATCAGTGAGTCGACCCCGTTCGAGCAGTACTTC	CAISESTPFEQYF
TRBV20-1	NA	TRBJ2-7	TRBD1	TGCAGTGCCCCCTCCCGGGACAGGGGCATCAACGAGCAGTACTTC	CSAPSRDRGINEQYF
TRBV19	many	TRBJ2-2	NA	TGTGCCAGTAGTACCCCTGCGGCCGGGGAGCTGTTTTTT	CASSTPAAGELFF
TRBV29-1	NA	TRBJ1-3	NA	TGCAGCGTTGAATCCCCTGGCGCCAGAGGGCGGGACACCATATATTTT	CSVESPGARGRDTIYF